The 18 T cell receptor beta chains presented below share a single source sample, sequenced in a study of T-cell reconstitution after alpha-beta-depleted transplantation in children. TCRbeta library preparation incorporated unique molecular identifiers. Each CDR3 protein gets one entry after TCRdb re-called the PCR reads with MiXCR. The sample gives around 680,000 distinct CDR3 sequences, roughly 15% of which show up once; approximately 1% is in the top ten. Sequenced material: PBMCs from the stem cell graft donor, taken from the stem cell graft. These receptor sequences come from a human donor who donated a stem cell graft to a child with acute myeloid leukemia.

This clonotype has only a few counts. V usage is TRBV6-5 and J usage is TRBJ2-7; the match to TRBD1 covers 8 bases. This CDR3 has 15 amino acids. Germline loops: CDR1 MNHEY, CDR2 SVGAGI. V trimming: 2 bases; J trimming: 5 bases; junction bases outside the gene matches: 8. The CDR3 here is CASSYLAGQGNEQYF. The CDR3 DNA is TGTGCCAGCAGTTACCTGGCCGGACAGGGAAACGAGCAGTACTTC.

V gene TRBV7-3 combines with J gene TRBJ2-1; TRBD1 agrees at 7 bases. The CDR3 contains 15 residues. With 0 bases clipped from V and 4 bases from J, the junction kept 3 bases outside the gene matches. CDR1 is SGHTA and CDR2 is FQGTGA in the germline V gene. CDR3 sequence reads: CASSLTAGGYNEQFF. DNA of the CDR3: TGTGCCAGCAGCTTAACAGCAGGGGGTTACAATGAGCAGTTCTTC.

This clonotype was counted between two and nine times. The genes are TRBV6-1 and TRBJ2-5; TRBD2 aligns across 11 bases. The CDR3 covers 16 residues. From germline, CDR1 is MNHNS and CDR2 SASEGT. V lost 7 bases, J lost 2 bases, and 9 bases stayed unmatched. The CDR3 DNA reads TGTGCCAGCAACCCCCTAGGGACTAGCGGTCAAGAGACCCAGTACTTC. This codes for CASNPLGTSGQETQYF.

This clonotype was detected many times. This sequence joins TRBV20-1 and TRBJ1-1, with 8 bases lining up with TRBD1. Germline V gives CDR1 DFQATT, CDR2 SNEGSKA (reference sequence). The CDR3 has 12 amino acids. V lost 1 base to trimming and J lost 7 bases; unmatched junction nucleotides: 2. CDR3 coding DNA: TGCAGTGCTAGAGCAGGGGGCATTGAAGCTTTCTTT. This translates into CSARAGGIEAFF.

This chain connects TRBV7-2 to TRBJ2-7; either TRBD1 or TRBD2 may fit D (6 bases each). Trimming removed 0 bases at V and 3 bases at J, with 18 bases between. The CDR3 totals 17 residues. From germline, CDR1 is SGHTA and CDR2 FQGNSA. The CDR3 DNA is TGTGCCAGCAGCTTAGCGTGGCGGGACACATTGGTCTACGAGCAGTACTTC. Protein sequence: CASSLAWRDTLVYEQYF.

V usage is TRBV24-1 and J usage is TRBJ2-1; 9 bases map to TRBD1. The CDR3 is 15 amino acids. Germline CDR1 is KGHDR and CDR2 is SFDVKD. V shed 2 bases, J shed 8 bases, and the junction held 6 bases outside the gene matches. The CDR3 protein is CATSDSRQGGYEQFF. The DNA for the CDR3 is TGTGCCACCAGTGATTCCCGACAGGGGGGCTATGAGCAGTTCTTC.

The J gene is TRBJ2-7, the V gene TRBV5-1; no definite D call. Per the germline V gene, CDR1 is SGHRS and CDR2 is YFSETQ. The CDR3 totals 13 residues. This chain's CDR3 is CASSLEGSNEQYV. CDR3 nucleotides: TGCGCCAGCAGCTTGGAGGGCTCCAACGAGCAGTACGTC.

The chain recombines TRBV30 with TRBJ1-5; no reliable D call. Germline V gene sequence: CDR1 GTSNPN, CDR2 SVGIG (reference sequence). This CDR3 has 13 amino acids. V was shortened by 0 bases and J by 6 bases, with 9 bases between the two germline ends. The CDR3 DNA follows: TGTGCCTGGAGTGTCGGACTAGGTCAGCCCCAGCATTTT. Its translation: CAWSVGLGQPQHF. The whole variable domain, filled in from reference TRBV30 and TRBJ1-5, reads SQTIHQWPATLVQPVGSPLSLECTVEGTSNPNLYWYRQAAGRGLQLLFYSVGIGQISSEVPQNLSASRPQDRQFILSSKKLLLSDSGFYLCAWSVGLGQPQHFGDGTRLSIL.

This clonotype was counted many times. The chain links TRBV12-3 or TRBV12-4 to TRBJ2-1; 8 bases are a match to TRBD1. The J segment lost 5 bases and the V segment lost 6 bases, leaving 9 bases of the junction unmatched. The CDR3 extends over 15 amino acids. The CDR3, as DNA: TGTGCCAGCAGAGGGGCCGGGACAGGTCACAATGAGCAGTTCTTC. This gives the protein CASRGAGTGHNEQFF.

This chain connects TRBV7-2 to TRBJ2-2; 8 nucleotides align to TRBD2. Unmatched junction bases numbered 7, after V lost 4 bases and J lost 3 bases. The germline V gene encodes CDR1 SGHTA and CDR2 FQGNSA. This CDR3 region has 16 residues. Written as DNA, the CDR3 is TGTGCCAGCAGCTCCGAACGGGGGGGCGACACCGGGGAGCTGTTTTTT. Residues: CASSSERGGDTGELFF. Full variable domain (rest looked up from reference TRBV7-2 and TRBJ2-2): GAGVSQSPSNKVTEKGKDVELRCDPISGHTALYWYRQSLGQGLEFLIYFQGNSAPDKSGLPSDRFSAERTGGSVSTLTIQRTQQEDSAVYLCASSSERGGDTGELFFGEGSRLTVL.

J is TRBJ2-1 and V is TRBV7-9; D is possibly TRBD2 (6 bases). The CDR3 covers 16 residues. Trimming removed 5 bases at V and 0 bases at J, with 14 bases between. Looked up from germline, CDR1 is SEHNR and CDR2 is FQNEAQ (reference sequence). In nucleotides, the CDR3 is TGTGCCAGCAGCGAGGCGGGGAAGCGCTCCTACAATGAGCAGTTCTTC. Protein product: CASSEAGKRSYNEQFF.

This clonotype showed up many times. The chain combines TRBV10-2 with TRBJ2-1; D remains unclear. V gave up 0 bases and J gave up 10 bases, with 10 bases separating them. Germline values: CDR1 WSHSY, CDR2 SAAADI. This CDR3 comprises 13 residues. In DNA, the CDR3 is TGCGCCAGCAGTGAGTCATGGCGAGGAGAGCAGTTCTTC. Translation: CASSESWRGEQFF.

The table lists this clonotype with many counts. V and J are TRBV20-1 and TRBJ1-5; the D gene is possibly TRBD1 (5 bases). Trimming left V 5 bases short and J 0 bases short, with 8 bases between. In germline, CDR1 is DFQATT, CDR2 SNEGSKA (reference sequence). The CDR3 has 13 residues. CDR3 nucleotides: TGCAGTGCTGGGGGATATAGCAATCAGCCCCAGCATTTT. Residues: CSAGGYSNQPQHF.

This clonotype appeared a few times. The rearrangement links TRBV5-1 to TRBJ1-1, with TRBD1 identical over 8 bases. V trimming: 4 bases; J trimming: 2 bases; junction bases outside the gene matches: 10. This CDR3 region has 16 residues. The germline V gene has CDR1 SGHRS and CDR2 YFSETQ. The CDR3 sequence is CASSVTGAVSNTEAFF. The CDR3 nucleotides are TGCGCCAGCAGCGTGACAGGGGCGGTTTCCAACACTGAAGCTTTCTTT. Variable domain in full (rest from reference TRBV5-1 and TRBJ1-1): KAGVTQTPRYLIKTRGQQVTLSCSPISGHRSVSWYQQTPGQGLQFLFEYFSETQRNKGNFPGRFSGRQFSNSRSEMNVSTLELGDSALYLCASSVTGAVSNTEAFFGQGTRLTVV.

This clonotype was seen at least ten times. CDR3 bases: TGCAGTGCTAGGTCGCAGGGGCAAGAGACCCAGTACTTC. It yields the protein CSARSQGQETQYF. This chain links TRBV20-1 with TRBJ2-5; D may be TRBD1 (6 bases). In germline, CDR1 is DFQATT, CDR2 SNEGSKA (reference sequence). The CDR3 totals 13 residues. V was shortened by 3 bases and J by 2 bases, with 10 bases between the two germline ends.

This clonotype appeared many times. The chain couples TRBV20-1 to TRBJ2-2; possible D gene TRBD1, 6 bases. V lost 3 bases and J 3 bases, leaving 17 bases between the germline ends. CDR1 and CDR2 (germline): DFQATT, SNEGSKA (reference sequence). This CDR3 has 16 residues. The DNA for the CDR3 is TGCAGTGCTAGTCCCAGGGGCCATCGTGACACCGGGGAGCTGTTTTTT. Its protein is CSASPRGHRDTGELFF.

This chain uses TRBV6-2 or TRBV6-3 with TRBJ1-2; D is ambiguous. The CDR3 runs to 13 residues. CDR1 and CDR2 from the germline V gene are MNHEY and SVGEGT. V shed 6 bases and J shed 4 bases, with 12 bases lying between them. Written as DNA, the CDR3 is TGTGCCAGCAGCCCTCAGGCTGGCTATGGCTACACCTTC. This translates into CASSPQAGYGYTF.

This clonotype has at least ten counts. The chain carries TRBV9 and TRBJ1-1; D remains unclear. V shed 4 bases and J shed 1 base, with 8 bases lying between them. CDR1 is SGDLS, CDR2 YYNGEE, per germline. CDR3 length: 13 residues. The CDR3 loop reads CASSTSANTEAFF. DNA for the CDR3: TGTGCCAGCAGCACGTCGGCGAACACTGAAGCTTTCTTT.